Below are 30 T cell receptor beta chains sequenced from a single sample in a study of blood T cells in healthy people across ages. Then a second PCR, running about 6 to 12 cycles, was carried out with a sample-barcoded 5' primer and a J-beta primer mix. TCRdb re-analysed the 5' RACE reads in MiXCR, keeping a single row per CDR3 protein. The table lists hundreds of thousands of distinct CDR3 sequences, approximately 52% of them singletons. The sequenced material came from blood. The receptors shown here come from a woman aged 80 or older in good health.

This clonotype was detected a few times. The chain recombines TRBV27 with TRBJ2-7; D is ambiguous. The CDR3 is made up of 14 amino acids. Per germline, CDR1 MNHEY and CDR2 SMNVEV (reference sequence). The V end lost 2 bases, the J end lost 0 bases, and 8 bases lay between the germline ends. The chain's CDR3 is CASSLKAHSYEQYF. CDR3 nucleotide sequence: TGTGCCAGCAGTTTAAAGGCCCACTCCTACGAGCAGTACTTC.

This clonotype has a count of ten or more. The CDR3 loop is CASSYPGGIYGYTF. Written as DNA, the CDR3 is TGTGCCAGCAGTTACCCAGGGGGTATCTATGGCTACACCTTC. The rearrangement links TRBV6-6 to TRBJ1-2, with TRBD1 matching over 7 bases. Germline values: CDR1 MNHNY, CDR2 SVGAGI (reference sequence). Trimming cost V 2 bases and J 4 bases; bases outside gene matches: 4. The CDR3 runs 14 residues.

The V gene is TRBV29-1, the J gene TRBJ2-7; D is possibly TRBD1 (5 bases). Germline CDR1 and CDR2: SQVTM and ANQGSEA. This CDR3 is 14 amino acids long. V was shortened by 1 base and J by 4 bases, with 14 bases between the two germline ends. CDR3 amino acids: CSVEGVTDGYEQYF. The CDR3 region has the DNA TGCAGCGTTGAAGGGGTGACAGACGGGTACGAGCAGTACTTC.

About this clonotype itself: Its ends do not fully match the called genes, so a read error is possible. The chain recombines TRBV7-2 with TRBJ1-6; 9 nucleotides align to TRBD1. Germline V gene sequence: CDR1 SGHTA, CDR2 FQGNSA. The CDR3 length is 16 residues. The DNA of the CDR3 is TGTGCCAGCAGCCCCACCCGGGACAGGGTCAGCTCACCTCTCCACTTT. Its translation is CASSPTRDRVSSPLHF.

The rearrangement links TRBV7-2 to TRBJ2-3; TRBD2 aligns across 10 bases. With 4 bases clipped from V and 0 bases from J, the junction kept 7 bases outside the gene matches. Germline V gives CDR1 SGHTA, CDR2 FQGNSA. CDR3 length: 17 residues. The DNA for the CDR3 is TGTGCCAGCAGCTGGCCCACTAGCGGGGACAGCACAGATACGCAGTATTTT. Amino acid sequence: CASSWPTSGDSTDTQYF.

The chain employs TRBV28 and TRBJ2-4, with 12 bases lining up with TRBD2. This CDR3 is built from 17 residues. CDR1 is MDHEN and CDR2 is SYDVKM in the germline V gene. V lost 1 base, J lost 4 bases, and 5 bases stayed unmatched. In DNA, the CDR3 is TGTGCCAGCAGTTTATCGACTAGCGGGAGTAGTAAAAACATTCAGTACTTC. It is translated as CASSLSTSGSSKNIQYF.

Here the CDR3 reads CASSFQGAQNTGELFF. In DNA, the CDR3 is TGTGCCAGCAGCTTCCAGGGGGCACAGAACACCGGGGAGCTGTTTTTT. The chain recombines TRBV7-9 with TRBJ2-2, with 8 positions matching TRBD1. V shed 3 bases and J 1 base; nucleotides not matched to a gene: 4. CDR1 is SEHNR, CDR2 FQNEAQ, per germline (reference sequence). The CDR3 contains 16 residues.

CDR3: CASGRAGITEAFF. Here the CDR3 DNA reads TGTGCCAGCGGTCGGGCGGGAATCACTGAAGCTTTCTTT. The chain employs TRBV12-3 or TRBV12-4 and TRBJ1-1; D uncertain. The CDR3 length is 13 residues. The V end was cut by 8 bases, the J end by 4 bases, with 14 bases between.

This clonotype was observed at least ten times. J is TRBJ2-3 and V is TRBV7-9; no firm D call. The CDR3 runs to 16 residues. V dropped 3 bases and J dropped 4 bases, with 17 bases sitting between them. Germline CDR1 reads SEHNR; CDR2 reads FQNEAQ (reference sequence). CDR3: CASSFGIYTHADTQYF. The CDR3 DNA reads as TGTGCCAGCAGCTTTGGGATCTATACGCACGCAGATACGCAGTATTTT.

This clonotype was counted many times. CDR3 bases: TGCAGCGCGCCGACAGGGGGATTTACCTACAATGAGCAGTTCTTC. It encodes CSAPTGGFTYNEQFF. The chain carries TRBV29-1 and TRBJ2-1; 9 nucleotides align to TRBD1. The CDR3 spans 15 residues. J lost 2 bases, V lost 7 bases, and 9 bases had no gene match. Germline lookup yields CDR1 SQVTM and CDR2 ANQGSEA.

V usage is TRBV27 and J usage is TRBJ2-1; 10 positions match TRBD1. Germline lookup yields CDR1 MNHEY and CDR2 SMNVEV (reference sequence). The CDR3 consists of 14 residues. V shed 1 base and J 8 bases; nucleotides not matched to a gene: 2. The CDR3 bases are TGTGCCAGCAGTTTATGGGACAGGGGATATGAGCAGTTCTTC. Protein: CASSLWDRGYEQFF.

The V and J genes are TRBV20-1 and TRBJ2-4; TRBD2 aligns across 13 bases. Trimming removed 5 bases from V and 13 bases from J; junction bases left unmatched: 14. CDR3 length: 15 amino acids. Germline CDR1 reads DFQATT; CDR2 reads SNEGSKA (reference sequence). The CDR3 protein is CSAVTSGGVKNEQYF. The CDR3 DNA reads TGCAGTGCTGTTACTAGCGGGGGGGTAAAAAATGAGCAGTACTTC.

This clonotype was seen just once. CDR3: CASSVGWTSGTDTQYF. The DNA for the CDR3 is TGTGCCAGCAGCGTAGGGTGGACTAGCGGCACAGATACGCAGTATTTT. This chain links TRBV9 with TRBJ2-3; TRBD2 matches at 9 bases. Trimming cost V 0 bases and J 1 base; bases outside gene matches: 3. The germline gives CDR1 SGDLS, CDR2 YYNGEE. The CDR3 has 16 amino acids.

This chain links TRBV5-1 with TRBJ2-2, with unresolved D. V gave up 0 bases and J gave up 5 bases, with 5 bases separating them. This CDR3 has 13 residues. Per germline, CDR1 SGHRS and CDR2 YFSETQ. This chain's CDR3 is CASSLVATGELFF. The CDR3 nucleotides are TGCGCCAGCAGCTTGGTAGCAACCGGGGAGCTGTTTTTT.

This clonotype was seen a few times. The V call is TRBV12-3 or TRBV12-4, the J call TRBJ2-2, with 10 nucleotides matching TRBD1. The CDR3 is made up of 15 amino acids. V was pared by 7 bases and J by 3 bases, with 5 bases of the junction left unmatched. CDR3 residues: CASNPGQGHTGELFF. The CDR3 DNA follows: TGTGCCAGCAATCCGGGACAGGGGCACACCGGGGAGCTGTTTTTT.

The rearrangement uses TRBV7-9 and TRBJ2-3; the match to TRBD1 covers 7 bases. V dropped 7 bases and J dropped 0; count of bases not matched to a gene: 7. This CDR3 has 15 residues. CDR1 is SEHNR, CDR2 FQNEAQ, per germline (reference sequence). This CDR3 is CASNHRGASTDTQYF. CDR3 DNA: TGTGCCAGCAACCACAGGGGAGCCAGCACAGATACGCAGTATTTT.

The V call is TRBV5-1, the J call TRBJ1-1; D gene uncertain. Looked up from germline, CDR1 is SGHRS and CDR2 is YFSETQ. The CDR3 consists of 14 residues. V was clipped by 1 base and J by 4 bases, with 11 bases between them. Here the CDR3 reads CASSLHSEGTEAFF. The CDR3 DNA is TGCGCCAGCAGCTTGCATTCGGAGGGCACTGAAGCTTTCTTT.

This clonotype was counted only a few times. The chain employs TRBV5-6 and TRBJ1-6, with D hard to call. Trimming stripped 0 bases from V and 9 bases from J, with 10 bases between. CDR1 is SGHDT, CDR2 YYEEEE, per germline. This CDR3 spans 14 amino acids. In DNA form, the CDR3 reads TGTGCCAGCAGCTTGGTCACCCTAGGTTCACCCCTCCACTTT. Its protein is CASSLVTLGSPLHF.

This clonotype was counted only a few times. The V gene is TRBV20-1, the J gene TRBJ1-5; D remains unclear. Between the trimmed V and J ends, which lost 6 bases and 0 bases, there was a span of 12 bases. This CDR3 contains 14 residues. Germline V gene data show CDR1 as DFQATT and CDR2 as SNEGSKA (reference sequence). CDR3 protein: CSAPGANSNQPQHF. Written as DNA, the CDR3 is TGCAGTGCCCCGGGTGCCAATAGCAATCAGCCCCAGCATTTT.

On this clonotype itself: With a much larger clone just one base away, this may be a read error. This sequence joins TRBV9 and TRBJ2-1, with 7 bases lining up with TRBD1. The last part of the DNA fits TRBJ2-7 better; the J call may be wrong. CDR1 SGDLS and CDR2 YYNGEE come from the germline V gene. The CDR3 totals 16 residues. The CDR3 region is CASSLNPGGGYNEQYF. The CDR3 DNA follows: TGTGCCAGCAGCTTAAACCCAGGGGGTGGGTACAATGAGCAGTACTTC.

This chain links TRBV5-6 with TRBJ1-2, with D unresolved. The CDR3 has 14 residues. Germline V gene sequence: CDR1 SGHDT, CDR2 YYEEEE. Trimming cost V 4 bases and J 4 bases, with 14 bases left between them. CDR3 nucleotide sequence: TGTGCCAGCAGCCAGAACTCGCGGACCTATGGCTACACCTTC. Its protein product is CASSQNSRTYGYTF.

The V and J genes are TRBV29-1 and TRBJ2-4; D is undetermined. This CDR3 is 14 amino acids long. V was trimmed by 4 bases and J by 0 bases, leaving 10 bases between them. CDR1 SQVTM and CDR2 ANQGSEA come from the germline V gene. The CDR3 DNA reads TGCAGCGTTGGGGTAGGCCGAGCCAAAAACATTCAGTACTTC. It is translated as CSVGVGRAKNIQYF.

This clonotype was detected once. V usage is TRBV20-1 and J usage is TRBJ2-4; unclear D gene. The J call could be wrong; TRBJ2-7 is a better fit for the DNA end. This CDR3 has 13 amino acids. Germline CDR1 reads DFQATT; CDR2 reads SNEGSKA (reference sequence). In nucleotides, the CDR3 is TGCAGTGCAGCCCTAAAGCTGGGCTACGAGCAGTACTTC. Its translation is CSAALKLGYEQYF.

The sample holds many counts of this clonotype. This chain joins TRBV4-1 and TRBJ2-7; 13 bases agree with TRBD2. Germline CDR1 MGHRA, CDR2 YSYEKL. V was pared by 4 bases and J by 1 base, with 4 bases of the junction left unmatched. CDR3 length: 16 amino acids. CDR3 nucleotides: TGCGCCAGCAGCCCAACTAGCGGGAGGGTATCCTACGAGCAGTACTTC. This encodes CASSPTSGRVSYEQYF.

As concerns this clonotype: One base away lies a much larger clone, so this may be a sequencing read error. The chain has TRBV7-2 and TRBJ2-3; TRBD1 might be the D (5 bases). This CDR3 is 15 amino acids long. Germline V gene sequence: CDR1 SGHTA, CDR2 FQGNSA. CDR3 nucleotide sequence: TGTGCCAGCAGCTCATGGACACCAGGCACACATACGCAGTATTTT. Protein sequence: CASSSWTPGTHTQYF.

This clonotype was found a few times. V is TRBV27 and J is TRBJ1-2; D remains unclear. This CDR3 spans 14 amino acids. In germline, CDR1 is MNHEY, CDR2 SMNVEV (reference sequence). Trimming left V 4 bases short and J 4 bases short, with 13 bases between. CDR3 region: CASSSALRTYGYTF. CDR3 sequence (DNA): TGTGCCAGCAGTTCCGCCCTCCGGACCTATGGCTACACCTTC.

The gene calls are TRBV30 and TRBJ1-5; D is possibly TRBD1 (5 bases). Trimming took off 2 bases at V and 6 bases at J, with 20 bases between the two ends. The CDR3 spans 16 residues. Germline V lookup: CDR1 GTSNPN, CDR2 SVGIG (reference sequence). CDR3 DNA: TGTGCCTGGAGTACTGCCGGGGCCCTGCGGGGTCAGCCCCAGCATTTT. Its protein is CAWSTAGALRGQPQHF.

This clonotype was observed many times. The rearrangement joins TRBV3-1 to TRBJ2-5, with 7 bases that match TRBD2. Germline CDR1 reads LGHDT; CDR2 reads YNNKEL (reference sequence). V was clipped by 1 base and J by 0 bases; unmatched bases: 2. This CDR3 contains 15 residues. The CDR3 region is CASSQGDYYQETQYF. Here the CDR3 DNA reads TGTGCCAGCAGCCAAGGGGACTACTACCAAGAGACCCAGTACTTC.

This clonotype showed up many times. This chain joins TRBV20-1 and TRBJ2-1; the D gene is possibly TRBD2 (6 bases). The CDR3 totals 16 residues. V was trimmed by 4 bases and J by 7 bases, leaving 23 bases between them. The V gene's germline CDR1 is DFQATT and CDR2 SNEGSKA (reference sequence). The DNA for the CDR3 is TGCAGTGCTATTACCCCGGAGGGCTGGTCGTGGAATGAGCAGTTCTTC. This translates into CSAITPEGWSWNEQFF.

The rearrangement uses TRBV2 and TRBJ1-5, with 9 nucleotides matching TRBD1. Germline lookup yields CDR1 SNHLY and CDR2 FYNNEI. V shed 6 bases and J 1 base; nucleotides not matched to a gene: 7. The CDR3 sequence is 16 residues long. For the CDR3, the DNA is TGTGCCAGCAGAGCCGGGACAGGGCTAAGCAATCAGCCCCAGCATTTT. This encodes CASRAGTGLSNQPQHF.